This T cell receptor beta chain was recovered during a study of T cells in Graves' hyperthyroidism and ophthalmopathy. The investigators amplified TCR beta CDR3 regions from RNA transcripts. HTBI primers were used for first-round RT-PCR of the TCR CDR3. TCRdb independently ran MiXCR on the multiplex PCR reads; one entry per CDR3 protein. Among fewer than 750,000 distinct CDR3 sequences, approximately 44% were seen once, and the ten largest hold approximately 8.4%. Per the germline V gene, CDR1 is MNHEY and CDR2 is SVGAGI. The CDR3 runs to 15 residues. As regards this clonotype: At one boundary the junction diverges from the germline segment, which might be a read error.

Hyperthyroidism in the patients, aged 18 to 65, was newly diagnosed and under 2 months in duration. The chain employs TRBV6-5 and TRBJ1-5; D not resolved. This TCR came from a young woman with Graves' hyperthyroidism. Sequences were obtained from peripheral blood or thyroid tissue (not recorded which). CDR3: CAGSRIWGGNQPQHF. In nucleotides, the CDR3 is TGTGCCGGCAGCCGTATCTGGGGAGGTAATCAGCCCCAGCATTTT.